This T cell receptor (beta chain) originates from a study of T cells after yellow fever vaccination. TCRdb independently ran MiXCR on the 5' RACE reads; one entry per CDR3 protein. The sample lists a few hundred thousand distinct CDR3 sequences, roughly 5% occurring once. Study results and limitations: A weaker secondary response peaked on day 5, the primary on day 15. Re-detected after boosting: most primary clones, 96% of CD4 and about 89% of CD8.

The germline gives CDR1 WNHNN, CDR2 SYGVQD (reference sequence). The CDR3 spans 13 residues. The V end was cut by 9 bases, the J end by 0 bases, with 6 bases between. This clonotype was counted only a few times. The antigen remains unidentified. Material: CD4+ T cells sorted from PBMCs, obtained on the day of the yellow fever booster vaccination. This chain connects TRBV10-1 to TRBJ1-6; no clear D gene. This TCR came from a man younger than 35 who received the YFV17D yellow fever vaccine. The CDR3 protein is CASSTSYNSPLHF. The CDR3 nucleotides read TGCGCCAGTTCGACCTCCTATAATTCACCCCTCCACTTT.